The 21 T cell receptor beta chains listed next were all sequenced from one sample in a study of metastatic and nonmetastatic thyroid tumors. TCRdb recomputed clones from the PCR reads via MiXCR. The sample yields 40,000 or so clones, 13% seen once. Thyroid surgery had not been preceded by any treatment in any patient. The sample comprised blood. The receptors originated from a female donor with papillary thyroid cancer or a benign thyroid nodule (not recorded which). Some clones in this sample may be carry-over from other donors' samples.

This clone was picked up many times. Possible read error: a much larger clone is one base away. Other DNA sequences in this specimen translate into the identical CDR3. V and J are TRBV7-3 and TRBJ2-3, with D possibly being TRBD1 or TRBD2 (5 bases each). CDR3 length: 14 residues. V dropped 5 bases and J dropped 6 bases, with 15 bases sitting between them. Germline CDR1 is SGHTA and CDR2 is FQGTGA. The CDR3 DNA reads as TGTGCCAGCAGCCCACGGGACCCCACGGATACGCAGTATTTT. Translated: CASSPRDPTDTQYF.

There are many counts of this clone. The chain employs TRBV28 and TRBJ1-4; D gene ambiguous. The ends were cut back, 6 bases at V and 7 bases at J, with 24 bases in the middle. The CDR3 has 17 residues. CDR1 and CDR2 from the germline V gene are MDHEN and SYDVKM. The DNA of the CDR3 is TGTGCCAGCAGCCTAAGAAAGAGCAGGCACCGGGGTGAAAAACTGTTTTTT. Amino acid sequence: CASSLRKSRHRGEKLFF.

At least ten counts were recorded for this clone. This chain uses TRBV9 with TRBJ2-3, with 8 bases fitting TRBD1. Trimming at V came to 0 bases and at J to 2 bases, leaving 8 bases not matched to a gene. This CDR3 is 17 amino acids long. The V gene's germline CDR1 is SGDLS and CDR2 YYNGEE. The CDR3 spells CASSVAWGTGVTDTQYF. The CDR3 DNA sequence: TGTGCCAGCAGCGTAGCTTGGGGGACAGGAGTCACAGATACGCAGTATTTT.

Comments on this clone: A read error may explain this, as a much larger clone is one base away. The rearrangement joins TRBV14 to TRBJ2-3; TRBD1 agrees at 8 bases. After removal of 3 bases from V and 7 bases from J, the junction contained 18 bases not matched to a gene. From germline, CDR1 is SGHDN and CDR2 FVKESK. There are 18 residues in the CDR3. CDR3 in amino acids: CASSQSPGRTGCPYTQYF. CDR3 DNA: TGTGCCAGCAGCCAGAGCCCCGGAAGGACAGGGTGCCCGTATACGCAGTATTTT.

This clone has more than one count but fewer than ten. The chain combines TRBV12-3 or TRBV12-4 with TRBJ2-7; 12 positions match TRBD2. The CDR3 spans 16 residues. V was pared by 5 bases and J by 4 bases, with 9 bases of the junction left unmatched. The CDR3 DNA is TGTGCCAGCAGTGTTACGCTAGCGGGAGGGCCGTACGAGCAGTACTTC. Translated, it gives CASSVTLAGGPYEQYF.

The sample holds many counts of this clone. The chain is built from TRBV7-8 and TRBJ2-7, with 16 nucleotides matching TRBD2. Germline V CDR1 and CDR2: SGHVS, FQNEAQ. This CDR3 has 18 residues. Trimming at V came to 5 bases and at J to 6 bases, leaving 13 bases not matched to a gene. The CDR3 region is CASSTGLAGGPGRSEQYF. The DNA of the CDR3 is TGTGCCAGCAGCACGGGACTAGCGGGAGGGCCAGGACGCAGCGAGCAGTACTTC.

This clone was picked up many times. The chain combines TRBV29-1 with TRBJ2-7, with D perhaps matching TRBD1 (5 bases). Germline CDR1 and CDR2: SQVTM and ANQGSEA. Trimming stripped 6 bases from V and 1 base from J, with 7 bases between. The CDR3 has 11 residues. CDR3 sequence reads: CSVAGSYEQYF. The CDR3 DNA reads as TGCAGCGTGGCAGGGTCCTACGAGCAGTACTTC.

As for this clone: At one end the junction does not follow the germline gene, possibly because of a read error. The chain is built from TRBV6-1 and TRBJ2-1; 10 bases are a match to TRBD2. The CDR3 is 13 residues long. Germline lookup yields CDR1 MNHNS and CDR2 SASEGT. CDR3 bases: TGTACATCCCTAGCGGGAGTTGGAAATGAGCAGTCCTTC. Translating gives CTSLAGVGNEQSF.

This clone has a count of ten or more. CDR3: CSAIGGGLPITDTQYF. Here the CDR3 DNA reads TGCAGTGCCATAGGGGGTGGGCTCCCCATCACAGATACGCAGTATTTT. The chain joins TRBV20-1 to TRBJ2-3; TRBD1 might be the D (6 bases). CDR1 and CDR2 (germline): DFQATT, SNEGSKA (reference sequence). The CDR3 sequence is 16 residues long. The V end was cut by 6 bases, the J end by 2 bases, with 21 bases between.

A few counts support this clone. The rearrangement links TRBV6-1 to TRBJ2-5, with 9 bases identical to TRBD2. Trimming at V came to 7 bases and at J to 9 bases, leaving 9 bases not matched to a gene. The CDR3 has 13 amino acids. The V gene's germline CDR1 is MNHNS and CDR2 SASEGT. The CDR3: CASTHGRGGPQYF. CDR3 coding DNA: TGTGCCAGCACTCACGGGCGGGGGGGGCCCCAGTACTTC.

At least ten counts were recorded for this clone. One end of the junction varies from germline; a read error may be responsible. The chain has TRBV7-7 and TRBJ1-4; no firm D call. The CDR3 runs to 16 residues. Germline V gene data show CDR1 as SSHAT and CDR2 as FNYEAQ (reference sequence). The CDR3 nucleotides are TGTGCTAGCAGCTTCGGGCAGGCCATAACTAATGAAAAACTGTTTTTT. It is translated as CASSFGQAITNEKLFF.

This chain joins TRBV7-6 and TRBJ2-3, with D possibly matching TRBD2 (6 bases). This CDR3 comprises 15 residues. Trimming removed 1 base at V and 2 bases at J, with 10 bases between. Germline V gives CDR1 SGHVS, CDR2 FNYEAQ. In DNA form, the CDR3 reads TGTGCCAGCAGCTTAGACGGGGGAACCACAGATACGCAGTATTTT. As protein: CASSLDGGTTDTQYF.

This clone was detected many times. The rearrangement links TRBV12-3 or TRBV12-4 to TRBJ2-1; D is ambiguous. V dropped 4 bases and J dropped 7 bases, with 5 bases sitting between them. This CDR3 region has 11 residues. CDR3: CASSSPNEQFF. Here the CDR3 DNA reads TGTGCCAGCAGTTCCCCGAATGAGCAGTTCTTC.

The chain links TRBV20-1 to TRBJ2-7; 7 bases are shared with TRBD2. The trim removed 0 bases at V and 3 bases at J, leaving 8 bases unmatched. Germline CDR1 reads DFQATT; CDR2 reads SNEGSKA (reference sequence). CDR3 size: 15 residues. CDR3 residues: CSARDLASGNYEQYF. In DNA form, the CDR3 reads TGCAGTGCTAGAGATTTGGCTAGCGGAAACTACGAGCAGTACTTC.

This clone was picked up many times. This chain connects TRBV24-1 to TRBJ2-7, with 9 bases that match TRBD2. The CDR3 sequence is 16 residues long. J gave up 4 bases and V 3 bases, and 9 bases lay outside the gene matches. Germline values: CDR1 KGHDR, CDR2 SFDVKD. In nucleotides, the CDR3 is TGTGCCACCAGTGATAATAGCGGGAGTCACCCATACGAGCAGTACTTC. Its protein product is CATSDNSGSHPYEQYF.

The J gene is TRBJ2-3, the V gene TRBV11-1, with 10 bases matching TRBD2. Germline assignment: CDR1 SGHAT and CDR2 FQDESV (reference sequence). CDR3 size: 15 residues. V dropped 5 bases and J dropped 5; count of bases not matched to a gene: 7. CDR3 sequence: CASSHLAGAGDTQYF. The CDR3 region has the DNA TGTGCCAGCAGCCATCTAGCGGGAGCGGGAGATACGCAGTATTTT.

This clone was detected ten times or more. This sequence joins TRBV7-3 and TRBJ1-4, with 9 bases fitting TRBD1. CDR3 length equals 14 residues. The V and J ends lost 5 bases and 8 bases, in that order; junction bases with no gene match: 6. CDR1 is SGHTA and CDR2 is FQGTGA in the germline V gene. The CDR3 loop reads CASSETGGDEKLFF. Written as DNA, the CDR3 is TGTGCCAGCAGCGAGACAGGGGGGGACGAAAAACTGTTTTTT.

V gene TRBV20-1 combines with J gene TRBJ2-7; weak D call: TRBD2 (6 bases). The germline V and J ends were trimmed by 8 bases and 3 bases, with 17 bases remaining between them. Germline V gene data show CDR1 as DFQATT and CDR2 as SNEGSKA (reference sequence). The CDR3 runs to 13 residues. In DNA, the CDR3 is TGCAGTTCTTCCTCGTGCGGGATCTACGAGCAGTACTTC. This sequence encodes CSSSSCGIYEQYF.

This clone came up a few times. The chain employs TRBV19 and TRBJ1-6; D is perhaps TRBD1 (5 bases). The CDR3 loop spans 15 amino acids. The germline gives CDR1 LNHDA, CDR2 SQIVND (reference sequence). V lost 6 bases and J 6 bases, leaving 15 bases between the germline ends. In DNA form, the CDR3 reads TGTGCCAGTAGAACTGGGACGCCGGGTAATTCACCCCTCCACTTT. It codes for CASRTGTPGNSPLHF. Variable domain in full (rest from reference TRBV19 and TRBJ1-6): DGGITQSPKYLFRKEGQNVTLSCEQNLNHDAMYWYRQDPGQGLRLIYYSQIVNDFQKGDIAEGYSVSREKKESFPLTVTSAQKNPTAFYLCASRTGTPGNSPLHFGNGTRLTVT.

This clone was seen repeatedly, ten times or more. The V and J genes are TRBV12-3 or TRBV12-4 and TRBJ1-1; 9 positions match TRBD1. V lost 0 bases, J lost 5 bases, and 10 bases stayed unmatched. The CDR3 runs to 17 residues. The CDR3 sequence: CASSLATGGWGGTEAFF. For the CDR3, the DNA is TGTGCCAGCAGTTTAGCTACAGGGGGCTGGGGAGGAACTGAAGCTTTCTTT.

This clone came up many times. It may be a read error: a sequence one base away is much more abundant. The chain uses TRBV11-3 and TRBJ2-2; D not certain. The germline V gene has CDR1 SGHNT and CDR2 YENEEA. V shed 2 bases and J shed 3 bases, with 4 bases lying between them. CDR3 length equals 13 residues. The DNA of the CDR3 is TGTGCCAGCAGCTTAATTGACACCGGGGAGCTGTTTTTT. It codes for CASSLIDTGELFF.